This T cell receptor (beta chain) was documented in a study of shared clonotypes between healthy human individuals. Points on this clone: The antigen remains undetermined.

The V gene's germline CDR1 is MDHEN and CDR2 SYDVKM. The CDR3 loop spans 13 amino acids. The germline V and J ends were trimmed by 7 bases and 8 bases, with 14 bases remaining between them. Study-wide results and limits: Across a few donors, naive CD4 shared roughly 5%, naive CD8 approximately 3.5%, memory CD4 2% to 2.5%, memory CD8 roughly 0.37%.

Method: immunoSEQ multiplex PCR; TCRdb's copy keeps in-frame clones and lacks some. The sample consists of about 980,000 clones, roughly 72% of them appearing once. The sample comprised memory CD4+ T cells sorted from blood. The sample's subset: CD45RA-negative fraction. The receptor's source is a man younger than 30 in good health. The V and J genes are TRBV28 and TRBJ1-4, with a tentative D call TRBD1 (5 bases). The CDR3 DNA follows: TGTGCCAGCACTTGGGGGGGTTGGGAAAAACTGTTTTTT. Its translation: CASTWGGWEKLFF. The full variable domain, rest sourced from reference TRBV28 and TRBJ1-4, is DVKVTQSSRYLVKRTGEKVFLECVQDMDHENMFWYRQDPGLGLRLIYFSYDVKMKEKGDIPEGYSVSREKKERFSLILESASTNQTSMYLCASTWGGWEKLFFGSGTQLSVL.